Listed below are T cell receptor beta chains from one sample, sequenced in a study of blood T cells in healthy people across ages. TCRdb redid the calling of the 5' RACE reads with MiXCR, one entry per CDR3 protein. The sample has around 1,900,000 distinct CDR3 sequences, around 42% seen once. Sequencing input: blood. These receptors originate from a human donor in good health. The CDR3 runs from the conserved cysteine through the conserved F or W. A D gene is named only where the DNA matches it firmly. Where a row states a size, it is once, few, many or the class of an expanded clone; other rows omit it.

few,TRBV5-1,TRBJ2-3,TRBD2,TGCGCCAGCAGCTTGGCCAGCAGCGGGGGGGGTTTAGATACGCAGTATTTT,CASSLASSGGGLDTQYF
.,TRBV10-3,TRBJ1-1,.,TGTGCCAGCAGGGAAGGAGTCACTGAAGCTTTCTTT,CASREGVTEAFF
.,TRBV5-6,TRBJ2-7,TRBD2,TGTGCCAGCAGCTTCGGACTAGCGGGGGCCTGCGAGCAGTACTTC,CASSFGLAGACEQYF
many,TRBV7-6,TRBJ2-1,TRBD2,TGTGCCAGCAGCTTAAGGGCGGGGGGGCAATACAATGAGCAGTTCTTC,CASSLRAGGQYNEQFF
.,TRBV7-2,TRBJ2-1,TRBD2,TGTGCCAGCAGCCGGGAAGGACTAGTCTACAATGAGCAGTTCTTC,CASSREGLVYNEQFF
.,TRBV19,TRBJ2-2,TRBD2,TGTGCCAGTAAGGGACTAGCGGGGGAAACCGGGGAGCTGTTTTTT,CASKGLAGETGELFF
.,TRBV5-1,TRBJ2-1,TRBD1,TGCGCCAGCAGCTCCCCGGGACAGGGGTTCAATGAGCAGTTCTTC,CASSSPGQGFNEQFF
few,TRBV7-2,TRBJ1-4,.,TGTGCCAGCAGCTGGAGGCGGGATGGTGAAAAACTGTTTTTT,CASSWRRDGEKLFF
.,TRBV7-2,TRBJ1-2,.,TGTGCCAGCAGCCCCAGGACGCAACGAGACGACTATGGCTACACCTTC,CASSPRTQRDDYGYTF
.,TRBV29-1,TRBJ2-1,TRBD2,TGCAGCGTTGAACGGTTTAGCGGGGGGGCGGTCTACAATGAGCAGTTCTTC,CSVERFSGGAVYNEQFF
few,TRBV12-5,TRBJ2-4,.,TGTGCTAGTGGTTTTTACAATGAGCAGTACTTC,CASGFYNEQYF
.,TRBV5-6,TRBJ2-6,TRBD2,TGTGCCAGCAGCTTGTATGGATCCGAGACTAGCGGGAGCTCTGGGGCCAACGTCCTGACTTTC,CASSLYGSETSGSSGANVLTF
few,TRBV20-1,TRBJ1-1,.,TGCAGTGCTAGAGATCAACGGACGAACACTGAAGCTTTCTTT,CSARDQRTNTEAFF
.,TRBV11-2,TRBJ2-1,TRBD2,TGTGCCAGCAGCGGATCTAGCGGGGGGAGCTCCTACAATGAGCAGTTCTTC,CASSGSSGGSSYNEQFF
.,TRBV4-1,TRBJ1-1,.,TGCGTCAGCAGCCAAGATGGCGGGAAAACTTTCTTT,CVSSQDGGKTFF
.,TRBV6-6,TRBJ1-2,TRBD1,TGTGCCAGCAGTTACGCCGGACAGGGCGGAGATGGCTACACCTTC,CASSYAGQGGDGYTF
few,TRBV4-3,TRBJ1-2,.,TGCGCCAGCAGCCAAGAAGGCAGAGCTAACTATGGCTACACCTTC,CASSQEGRANYGYTF
once,TRBV11-2,TRBJ1-3,.,TGTGCCAGCAGCGGAGCGTACACCATATATTTT,CASSGAYTIYF
.,TRBV29-1,TRBJ1-5,.,TGCAGCGTTGGCCCACAGGGTGACGGTCAGCCCCAGCATTTT,CSVGPQGDGQPQHF
once,TRBV30,TRBJ1-2,TRBD1,TGTGCCTGGTCCCGGGACAGGCTGGCCTACACCTTC,CAWSRDRLAYTF
.,TRBV28,TRBJ2-2,TRBD1,TGTGCCAGCAGGCCGGGGACAGGGGAGGAGCTGTTTTTT,CASRPGTGEELFF
.,TRBV7-8,TRBJ2-1,.,TGTGCCAGCAGCGCCGACCTACAGGGGTGGGGGGTGAATGAGCAGTTCTTC,CASSADLQGWGVNEQFF
.,TRBV5-4,TRBJ2-3,.,TGTGCCAGCAGCTTGGAATCAGGGGCGACAGATACGCAGTATTTT,CASSLESGATDTQYF
.,TRBV4-2,TRBJ2-5,.,TGTGCCAGCAGCCAAGAGTACAGCGCTTGGTACCAAGAGACCCAGTACTTC,CASSQEYSAWYQETQYF
many,TRBV11-2,TRBJ2-1,.,TGTGCCAGCAGCCCCCCGGACGGAAGCTCCTACAATGAGCAGTTCTTC,CASSPPDGSSYNEQFF
few,TRBV4-1,TRBJ1-2,.,TGCGCCAGCAGCCTCCACGAGGGGACACTTCTCTATGGCTACACCTTC,CASSLHEGTLLYGYTF
.,TRBV28,TRBJ2-3,TRBD2,TGTGCCAGCAGCTCCCCGGGACTAGCGGGGGGAAAAGATACGCAGTATTTT,CASSSPGLAGGKDTQYF
.,TRBV10-3,TRBJ2-3,.,TGTGCCGCCGGAGACAGGCGGGGAGCTAGCACAGATACGCAGTATTTT,CAAGDRRGASTDTQYF
few,TRBV15,TRBJ1-2,TRBD1,TGTGCCACCAGCAGAGATAGGGCCCCCGCGGGACAGGGGGCGGGCGGCTACACCTTC,CATSRDRAPAGQGAGGYTF
few,TRBV5-5,TRBJ1-5,.,TGTGCCAGCAGCTTGGCCGTGTGGCAGGGCAATCAGCCCCAGCATTTT,CASSLAVWQGNQPQHF
few,TRBV10-3,TRBJ2-1,TRBD2,TGTGCCATCAGAGAGACTAGCGGGGCCTCCTACAATGAGCAGTTCTTC,CAIRETSGASYNEQFF
few,TRBV20-1,TRBJ1-5,TRBD1,TGCAGTGCTAGCTGGTTACGGGACAGGGGATGGAATCAGCCCCAGCATTTT,CSASWLRDRGWNQPQHF
many,TRBV10-3,TRBJ2-5,.,TGTGCCATCAGTCCCGGGACCCAAGAGACCCAGTACTTC,CAISPGTQETQYF
once,TRBV25-1,TRBJ2-7,.,TGTGCCAGCAGTGAACGTGTAAGGGGCGAGCAGTACTTC,CASSERVRGEQYF
.,TRBV12-3/TRBV12-4,TRBJ2-3,TRBD2,TGTGCCAGCAGCATCTACCTCAGCGGGGGGGATACAGATACGCAGTATTTT,CASSIYLSGGDTDTQYF
few,TRBV7-9,TRBJ2-7,.,TGTGCCAGCAGCTTAGCGTTGTCGGGGTCCACCTACGAGCAGTACTTC,CASSLALSGSTYEQYF
many,TRBV7-9,TRBJ2-7,.,TGTGCCAGCAGCTTAGAGTTCTCGGCAGCCCCCTACGAGCAGTACTTC,CASSLEFSAAPYEQYF
few,TRBV7-2,TRBJ2-3,TRBD2,TGTGCCAGCAGCCTTAGTCGGACTAGCGGGGGGGCGGTAGATACGCAGTATTTT,CASSLSRTSGGAVDTQYF
few,TRBV4-1,TRBJ2-5,.,TGCGCCAGCAGCCTGCGGACCTCCCCTCAAGAGACCCAGTACTTC,CASSLRTSPQETQYF
.,TRBV4-3,TRBJ2-3,TRBD2,TGCGCCAGCAGCCAAGATCGGGAGGAGCACTGGGGCACAGATACGCAGTATTTT,CASSQDREEHWGTDTQYF
.,TRBV15,TRBJ2-3,.,TGTGCCACCAACAGAGATCTCCTAGAGACGCAGTATTTT,CATNRDLLETQYF
.,TRBV11-3,TRBJ2-1,.,TGTGCCAGCAGCTTTCCGGGATCTTCAAATGAGCAGTTCTTC,CASSFPGSSNEQFF
.,TRBV14,TRBJ2-5,TRBD1,TGTGCCAGCAGCCATCTTCGGGGACAGGGGAAAGAGACCCAGTACTTC,CASSHLRGQGKETQYF
.,TRBV20-1,TRBJ2-7,.,TGCAGTGCTAGTTTTGGTAGCCTCTCCTACGAGCAGTACTTC,CSASFGSLSYEQYF
.,TRBV6-2/TRBV6-3,TRBJ1-5,TRBD1,TGTGCCAGCAGTAGCCCCCTAAGACAGGGGGGACAGCCCCAGCATTTT,CASSSPLRQGGQPQHF
many,TRBV7-2,TRBJ2-1,.,TGTGCCAGCAGTTCCGACAGAGACAATGAGCAGTTCTTC,CASSSDRDNEQFF
.,TRBV3-1,TRBJ2-1,.,TGTGCCAGCAGCCAAGCAGGAGTATCACCTGAGCAGTTCTTC,CASSQAGVSPEQFF
.,TRBV18,TRBJ2-3,TRBD1,TGTGCCAGCTCACTGACAGGGATGACAGATACGCAGTATTTT,CASSLTGMTDTQYF